Listed here are 12 T cell receptor beta chains from one sample, sequenced in a study of beta chain features in type 1 diabetes. All of the isolated RNA was reverse transcribed, so expressed TCRB transcripts were sequenced. Assay used: immunoSEQ multiplex PCR; TCRdb lists only in-frame clones, some missing. The sample includes 900,000 or so clones, around a sixth seen only once; the top ten take 0.023%. Source material: naive CD4+ T cells from blood. These receptors all stem from a woman aged 18-30 years in good health.

The J gene is TRBJ1-2, the V gene TRBV18, with D unresolved. Trimming pared 3 bases from V and 3 bases from J, leaving 11 bases between. This CDR3 is built from 14 residues. Germline V gene data show CDR1 as KGHSH and CDR2 as LQKENI. CDR3 coding DNA: TGTGCCAGCTCACCCCCGTTGACGGACTATGGCTACACCTTC. It encodes CASSPPLTDYGYTF.

At least ten counts were recorded for this clone. The rearrangement joins TRBV5-1 to TRBJ2-4; tentatively, D is TRBD2 (6 bases). The V and J ends lost 4 bases and 8 bases respectively, with 19 bases between them. The CDR3 is 15 residues long. Germline CDR1 SGHRS, CDR2 YFSETQ. As DNA, the CDR3 is TGCGCCAGCAGCCTAAGTGGGGCATGGGAGGACATTCAGTACTTC. Amino acids: CASSLSGAWEDIQYF.

This clone was found a few times. The rearrangement uses TRBV6-5 and TRBJ2-5; D call uncertain. The CDR3 loop spans 13 amino acids. Trimming left V 5 bases short and J 5 bases short, with 12 bases between. The germline V gene encodes CDR1 MNHEY and CDR2 SVGAGI. CDR3 coding DNA: TGTGCCAGCAGTCAGATCGACTTGGAGACCCAGTACTTC. It translates to CASSQIDLETQYF.

This chain links TRBV4-2 with TRBJ2-7; 9 bases line up with TRBD2. CDR1 is LGHNA and CDR2 is YNFKEQ in the germline V gene. This CDR3 contains 17 residues. V gave up 4 bases and J gave up 5 bases; unmatched junction bases: 15. The CDR3 sequence is CASSPTYLAGYDNEQYF. The CDR3 DNA follows: TGTGCCAGCAGCCCTACCTACCTAGCGGGATATGACAACGAGCAGTACTTC.

CDR3: CASSVDLTTGELFF. Here the CDR3 DNA reads TGTGCCAGCAGCGTAGACCTTACTACCGGGGAGCTGTTTTTT. The chain couples TRBV9 to TRBJ2-2; D remains unclear. The CDR3 covers 14 residues. Trimming pared 0 bases from V and 5 bases from J, leaving 8 bases between. Looked up from germline, CDR1 is SGDLS and CDR2 is YYNGEE.

This clone appeared a few times. V usage is TRBV18 and J usage is TRBJ2-1; 8 bases agree with TRBD1. CDR3 length: 14 residues. The J segment lost 5 bases and the V segment lost 3 bases, leaving 3 bases of the junction unmatched. Germline V CDR1 and CDR2: KGHSH, LQKENI. In DNA form, the CDR3 reads TGTGCCAGCTCACCCAGGGGGCGCAACAATGAGCAGTTCTTC. Translating it yields CASSPRGRNNEQFF.

The chain carries TRBV18 and TRBJ1-2; 9 bases are shared with TRBD1. The junction had 5 bases not matched to a gene; V was cut back by 1 base and J by 8 bases. The CDR3 covers 14 residues. The V gene's germline CDR1 is KGHSH and CDR2 LQKENI. Written as DNA, the CDR3 is TGTGCCAGCTCACCACGGACAGGGGAAGAGGGCTACACCTTC. As protein: CASSPRTGEEGYTF.

The chain couples TRBV15 to TRBJ2-5; 10 bases are a match to TRBD2. The CDR3 spans 14 residues. V lost 1 base to trimming and J lost 11 bases; unmatched junction nucleotides: 7. Germline CDR1 is LNHNV and CDR2 is YYDKDF (reference sequence). This CDR3 is CATSRGTSGPKQYF. As DNA, the CDR3 is TGTGCCACCAGCAGAGGGACTAGCGGCCCGAAGCAGTACTTC.

There are a few counts of this clone. The chain couples TRBV6-1 to TRBJ2-4, with 8 bases aligning to TRBD2. This CDR3 has 20 residues. V shed 2 bases, J shed 0 bases, and the junction held 15 bases outside the gene matches. CDR1 is MNHNS and CDR2 is SASEGT in the germline V gene. The CDR3 protein is CASSENKVAGLPGAKNIQYF. CDR3 coding DNA: TGTGCCAGCAGTGAAAATAAGGTAGCGGGACTTCCGGGAGCCAAAAACATTCAGTACTTC.

As for this clone: Other DNA sequences within the sample encode an identical CDR3. The rearrangement joins TRBV19 to TRBJ2-5; D ambiguous. The CDR3 extends over 11 amino acids. Germline-derived CDR1 and CDR2 are LNHDA and SQIVND (reference sequence). V lost 2 bases and J 4 bases, leaving 2 bases between the germline ends. CDR3 region: CASSISETQYF. DNA for the CDR3: TGTGCCAGTAGTATATCAGAGACCCAGTACTTC.

The chain has TRBV19 and TRBJ2-1; 12 nucleotides match TRBD2. This CDR3 contains 17 residues. J was trimmed by 1 base and V by 5 bases; bases with no gene match: 6. Per germline, CDR1 LNHDA and CDR2 SQIVND (reference sequence). CDR3 loop: CASSPASGRASYNEQFF. The CDR3 bases are TGTGCCAGTAGTCCAGCTAGCGGGAGGGCGTCCTACAATGAGCAGTTCTTC.

This chain links TRBV6-5 with TRBJ1-1, with D unclear. This CDR3 is 15 amino acids long. Germline CDR1 is MNHEY and CDR2 is SVGAGI. Between the trimmed V and J ends, which lost 3 bases and 6 bases, there was a span of 17 bases. DNA of the CDR3: TGTGCCAGCAGTTATTCTTACCTCGTCGGGCCTGAAGCTTTCTTT. Amino acids: CASSYSYLVGPEAFF.